Described below is a single TCR beta chain sequence and its context. This receptor's antigen is unknown. Base quality data are lacking; no much larger clone is found one base away. According to the study, the label for this sample's time point signals: approximately 4 weeks on oral tofacitinib. This sample's treatment or condition label indicates: oral pan-JAK inhibitor, 5-10 mg twice daily. Lesional scalp punch biopsies and peripheral blood were collected from alopecia areata patients. PBMCs were separated by density centrifugation and stained for CD3, CD4 and CD8, after which CD4+ and CD8+ T cells were sorted on a FACSAria. These data originate in a study of CD8+ T cells in alopecia areata (dated by TCRdb to between 2017 and 2018). About the study as a whole: Treated patients were enrolled in an open-label pilot trial of oral tofacitinib, 5 to 10 mg twice daily, for moderate-to-severe alopecia areata. Patients stayed on tofacitinib for 6 to 18 months and then had 6 months of follow-up off drug so that delayed response and recurrence could be assessed. The SALT score, which quantifies the percentage of affected scalp surface area, was used to measure disease severity in treated patients. In both human patients and the C3H/HeJ mouse model, the study applied high-throughput TCRbeta sequencing to look at T cell clonal expansion in alopecia areata. In humans, TCRbeta sequencing was performed on scalp tissue and on sorted CD4+ and CD8+ peripheral blood T cells from healthy controls and from patients with patchy or totalis/universalis alopecia areata. Biopsies were taken from tofacitinib-treated patients at baseline and at 4 and 24 weeks of treatment, and a later scalp biopsy was taken in several of the tofacitinib-treated patients. Clonality in the scalp was compared among normal scalp (n=4), patchy alopecia areata scalp (n=8), and alopecia totalis/universalis scalp (n=8). RNA was obtained with the PAXgene miRNA kit for fixed scalp, the miRNeasy kit for PBMCs, and the RNeasy kit for mouse skin. TCRbeta CDR3 regions were amplified by immunoSEQ multiplex PCR with 35 Vbeta forward and 13 Jbeta reverse primers.

The CDR3 starts with the cysteine, ends with the phenylalanine, and has 14 residues. Of the read, only the CDR3 DNA is kept; its 42 bases are in frame from base 1. Trimming accounts for 2 bases at V and 5 bases at J, while the number of junction bases matched to no gene is 5. The CDR1 and CDR2 encoded by the germline V gene are SGHRS and YFSETQ. The library was obtained by the immunoSEQ multiplex PCR assay. RNA was extracted from all samples and reverse transcribed into cDNA, which served as template for TCR sequencing. SuperScript III was used to make first-strand cDNA, primed with a 2:1 mix of oligo-dT and random hexamers. A synthetic immune receptor repertoire was used to measure amplification bias, and any remaining bias was corrected computationally. In the authors' own workflow: Raw reads were preprocessed to remove errors, and CDR3 was defined by IMGT conventions from the conserved cysteine to phenylalanine. Clonality was computed as 1 minus the Shannon entropy, with the entropy normalized by log2 of the number of productive unique TCRs. Whether scalp clones were CD4 or CD8 was inferred by matching scalp TCRbeta sequences against CD4 and CD8 repertoires sorted from blood. In its TCRdb copy, this immuneACCESS table keeps in-frame sequences only and misses some clones. Where compared with another copy, unresolved V genes explain less than half of these, and the others have no known cause. V and J calls and clone size are given by that table; D and trimming were obtained from the DNA. The sample records 120,000 or so clones, roughly 55% of which are singletons. Around 5.7% of the sample is in the top ten clones.

General conclusions and limits of the study: Many expanded lesional clones persisted in scalp and blood during tofacitinib treatment, which may partly explain relapse after stopping treatment. With tofacitinib, both scalp clonality and the number of expanded CD8+ clones among the top 100 scalp clones went down significantly. Resident alphabeta T cells in normal human skin are also sequenced, complicating scalp TCR repertoire analysis, unlike mouse skin dominated by gammadelta T cells. Shared TCR sequences between patients were less evident than in mice, which may be partly attributable to HLA diversity in the patient population. Because the treated cohort was small and had just a single nonresponder, larger studies are needed to establish links between baseline CD8+ expansion and response. Compared with normal scalp, lesional scalp had higher clonality and more expanded CD8+ clones, particularly in alopecia totalis/universalis, a pattern that suggests antigenic drive.

The source of this sequence is a human donor with alopecia areata. The rearranged segments are TRBV5-1 and TRBJ2-3, and TRBD1 aligns with 7 junction nucleotides. The sequenced sample was CD4+ T cells sorted from blood, obtained at week 4, from a patient treated with tofacitinib. The CDR3 in this case is CASSFRQGQDTQYF. The bases read TGCGCCAGCAGCTTCCGACAGGGACAAGATACGCAGTATTTT.